Presented here are 32 T cell receptor beta chains from one specimen sequenced in a study of glioma-infiltrating T cells after dendritic cell vaccination. The data were produced by immunoSEQ multiplex PCR, yet TCRdb's version contains in-frame clones alone and is incomplete. The table has 80,000 to 100,000 clones, about 79% seen once. The source material was blood, sampled before dendritic cell vaccination. All receptors come from a human donor with glioblastoma.

The chain has TRBV5-4 and TRBJ2-5; maybe TRBD2 (6 bases). V was shortened by 4 bases and J by 1 base, with 23 bases between the two germline ends. Germline-derived CDR1 and CDR2 are SGHNT and YYREEE (reference sequence). This CDR3 spans 18 amino acids. The CDR3 DNA reads TGTGCCAGCAGCCCCGCTGGAGGGATGAGACACCTCCAAGAGACCCAGTACTTC. Translated: CASSPAGGMRHLQETQYF.

The table lists this clone with a count of one. The chain is built from TRBV6-1 and TRBJ1-5, with 8 bases fitting TRBD1. Unmatched junction bases numbered 5, after V lost 4 bases and J lost 0 bases. From germline, CDR1 is MNHNS and CDR2 SASEGT. This CDR3 is 16 amino acids long. The CDR3 coding sequence is TGTGCCAGCAGTGGGGGACAGGACTATAGCAATCAGCCCCAGCATTTT. This gives the protein CASSGGQDYSNQPQHF.

This clone was observed a handful of times. The rearrangement links TRBV9 to TRBJ2-3, with D possibly TRBD2 on 6 matching bases. The CDR3 loop spans 14 amino acids. V lost 3 bases, J lost 6 bases, and 14 bases lay in between. Germline assignment: CDR1 SGDLS and CDR2 YYNGEE. The CDR3 DNA reads as TGTGCCAGCAGCGGCGGACTAATCTCCGATACGCAGTATTTT. It translates to CASSGGLISDTQYF.

J is TRBJ2-5 and V is TRBV25-1, with 7 bases lining up with TRBD2. Germline V gives CDR1 MGHDK, CDR2 SYGVNS. The CDR3 runs 14 residues. V was pared by 3 bases and J by 2 bases, with 3 bases of the junction left unmatched. The chain's CDR3 is CASSDSGPQETQYF. In nucleotides, the CDR3 is TGTGCCAGCAGTGATAGCGGGCCTCAAGAGACCCAGTACTTC.

This clone has more than one count but fewer than ten. The genes are TRBV6-1 and TRBJ2-1; D is perhaps TRBD2 (7 bases). V lost 2 bases and J 7 bases, leaving 12 bases between the germline ends. The CDR3 spans 14 residues. Germline CDR1 is MNHNS and CDR2 is SASEGT. CDR3 region: CASSELGGGNEQFF. The CDR3 nucleotides read TGTGCCAGCAGTGAATTAGGGGGGGGGAATGAGCAGTTCTTC.

J is TRBJ2-5 and V is TRBV10-2; D is perhaps TRBD2 (6 bases). Trimming shortened V by 3 bases and J by 4 bases, and 21 bases separated the two germline ends. Germline V CDR1 and CDR2: WSHSY, SAAADI. This CDR3 comprises 17 residues. This chain's CDR3 is CASSDRLERAFRETQYF. CDR3 bases: TGCGCCAGCAGTGACCGATTGGAGCGGGCCTTTCGAGAGACCCAGTACTTC.

This sequence joins TRBV19 and TRBJ2-3; the match to TRBD1 covers 8 bases. Germline loops: CDR1 LNHDA, CDR2 SQIVND (reference sequence). The CDR3 totals 13 residues. The trim removed 6 bases at V and 4 bases at J, leaving 3 bases unmatched. In nucleotides, the CDR3 is TGTGCCAGTAGCGTACAGGGGGCAGATACGCAGTATTTT. This translates into CASSVQGADTQYF.

The V call is TRBV25-1, the J call TRBJ2-5; unclear D gene. Trimming took off 1 base at V and 6 bases at J, with 9 bases between the two ends. The CDR3 covers 13 residues. Germline assignment: CDR1 MGHDK and CDR2 SYGVNS. The CDR3 region is CASSELAPKTQYF. CDR3 bases: TGTGCCAGCAGTGAATTAGCTCCGAAGACCCAGTACTTC.

This clone was recorded once. The chain joins TRBV10-3 to TRBJ2-3, with a tentative D call TRBD2 (5 bases). With 2 bases removed from V and 6 bases from J, the gap between germline ends came to 12 bases. The CDR3 contains 14 residues. From germline, CDR1 is ENHRY and CDR2 SYGVKD. CDR3 nucleotides: TGTGCCATCAGTGAGCGCGAGGGATCCGATACGCAGTATTTT. Protein sequence: CAISEREGSDTQYF.

This clone was detected only a few times. The chain couples TRBV9 to TRBJ2-1; TRBD2 might be the D (6 bases). With 4 bases removed from V and 2 bases from J, the gap between germline ends came to 13 bases. This CDR3 has 15 residues. The V gene's germline CDR1 is SGDLS and CDR2 YYNGEE. CDR3 sequence reads: CASSSRENPYNEQFF. In DNA form, the CDR3 reads TGTGCCAGCAGCTCCCGGGAGAACCCCTACAATGAGCAGTTCTTC. The complete variable domain, with remaining parts taken from reference TRBV9 and TRBJ2-1, reads DSGVTQTPKHLITATGQRVTLRCSPRSGDLSVYWYQQSLDQGLQFLIQYYNGEERAKGNILERFSAQQFPDLHSELNLSSLELGDSALYFCASSSRENPYNEQFFGPGTRLTVL.

The rearrangement uses TRBV5-1 and TRBJ2-1; no definite D call. Germline V gene lookup returns CDR1 SGHRS and CDR2 YFSETQ. The CDR3 covers 16 residues. Trimming took off 1 base at V and 0 bases at J, with 11 bases between the two ends. CDR3 amino acids: CASSLRGESSYNEQFF. CDR3 bases: TGCGCCAGCAGCTTGAGAGGCGAGAGCTCCTACAATGAGCAGTTCTTC. Supplemented by reference TRBV5-1 and TRBJ2-1, the full variable domain reads KAGVTQTPRYLIKTRGQQVTLSCSPISGHRSVSWYQQTPGQGLQFLFEYFSETQRNKGNFPGRFSGRQFSNSRSEMNVSTLELGDSALYLCASSLRGESSYNEQFFGPGTRLTVL.

The chain couples TRBV5-1 to TRBJ1-4, with TRBD1 identical over 8 bases. Germline assignment: CDR1 SGHRS and CDR2 YFSETQ. The ends lost 1 base at V and 2 bases at J; junction bases unmatched: 16. The CDR3 is made up of 20 amino acids. The CDR3 protein is CASSLTTGVDPTSTNEKLFF. In nucleotides, the CDR3 is TGCGCCAGCAGCTTGACGACAGGGGTGGATCCCACAAGTACTAATGAAAAACTGTTTTTT.

This clone was recorded a few times. This chain uses TRBV12-5 with TRBJ2-2, with 13 bases lining up with TRBD2. The CDR3 contains 19 residues. Looked up from germline, CDR1 is LGHNT and CDR2 is FRNRAP. J lost 7 bases, V lost 6 bases, and 17 bases had no gene match. The CDR3 spells CASGRNSGLAGARHGELFF. CDR3 coding DNA: TGTGCTAGTGGCCGCAACTCCGGACTAGCGGGAGCTCGTCACGGGGAGCTGTTTTTT. Complete variable domain (other parts from reference TRBV12-5 and TRBJ2-2): DARVTQTPRHKVTEMGQEVTMRCQPILGHNTVFWYRQTMMQGLELLAYFRNRAPLDDSGMPKDRFSAEMPDATLATLKIQPSEPRDSAVYFCASGRNSGLAGARHGELFFGEGSRLTVL.

The chain is built from TRBV11-2 and TRBJ2-2, with a weak D call TRBD2 (6 bases). V shed 4 bases and J shed 3 bases, with 18 bases lying between them. This CDR3 contains 17 residues. CDR1 and CDR2 from the germline V gene are SGHAT and FQNNGV. The CDR3 loop is CASSSVRSSAYTGELFF. The CDR3 bases are TGTGCCAGCAGCTCAGTGAGGTCTAGCGCATACACCGGGGAGCTGTTTTTT.

The chain couples TRBV18 to TRBJ1-2; 8 positions agree with TRBD1. The length of the CDR3 is 14 residues. The J segment lost 6 bases and the V segment lost 3 bases, leaving 6 bases of the junction unmatched. CDR1 is KGHSH, CDR2 LQKENI, per germline. The CDR3 nucleotides are TGTGCCAGCTCACCTCTGGACAGGGCCCATGGCTACACCTTC. Amino acids: CASSPLDRAHGYTF. The whole variable domain, remainder taken from reference TRBV18 and TRBJ1-2, is NAGVMQNPRHLVRRRGQEARLRCSPMKGHSHVYWYRQLPEEGLKFMVYLQKENIIDESGMPKERFSAEFPKEGPSILRIQQVVRGDSAAYFCASSPLDRAHGYTFGSGTRLTVV.

The rearrangement links TRBV19 to TRBJ2-1, with 8 bases matching TRBD2. The CDR3 has 17 amino acids. V shed 5 bases, J shed 3 bases, and the junction held 12 bases outside the gene matches. CDR1 and CDR2 (germline): LNHDA, SQIVND (reference sequence). This chain's CDR3 is CASSLLLVAGYYNEQFF. Written as DNA, the CDR3 is TGTGCCAGTAGTCTACTCTTGGTAGCGGGGTACTACAATGAGCAGTTCTTC.

This chain uses TRBV5-4 with TRBJ2-5, with unresolved D. The CDR3 has 13 amino acids. V gave up 1 base and J gave up 5 bases, with 9 bases separating them. Germline V gene sequence: CDR1 SGHNT, CDR2 YYREEE (reference sequence). CDR3 bases: TGTGCCAGCAGCTTGCGGGTTGGCGAGACCCAGTACTTC. Translation gives CASSLRVGETQYF.

Only one count was recorded for this clone. V gene TRBV19 combines with J gene TRBJ1-1; D perhaps matches TRBD1 (5 bases). V was clipped by 0 bases and J by 5 bases, with 16 bases between them. CDR3 length: 16 residues. The germline V gene has CDR1 LNHDA and CDR2 SQIVND (reference sequence). CDR3 amino acids: CASSIDLSGPGTEAFF. CDR3 nucleotide sequence: TGTGCCAGTAGTATAGATCTATCAGGGCCTGGGACTGAAGCTTTCTTT.

The chain carries TRBV2 and TRBJ1-2; D may be TRBD1 (5 bases). Germline V gene data show CDR1 as SNHLY and CDR2 as FYNNEI. The CDR3 consists of 16 residues. The V gene lost 6 bases and the J gene lost 8 bases, with 25 bases spanning the gap. The CDR3 DNA reads as TGTGCCAGCAGAGGGGTGGACCGATACTCTTCTAGGGGCTACACCTTC. Amino acid sequence: CASRGVDRYSSRGYTF.

In nucleotides, the CDR3 is TGTGCCAGCAGTTTATCGTGGACTAGCGGGATAGATACGCAGTATTTT. Protein: CASSLSWTSGIDTQYF. This sequence joins TRBV27 and TRBJ2-3; TRBD2 matches at 12 bases. The germline CDR1 and CDR2 sequences are MNHEY and SMNVEV (reference sequence). Trimming cost V 0 bases and J 5 bases; bases outside gene matches: 3. The CDR3 spans 16 residues.

The genes are TRBV10-2 and TRBJ2-1; a possible D gene is TRBD2 (5 bases). V lost 3 bases and J 4 bases, leaving 16 bases between the germline ends. This CDR3 comprises 16 residues. Germline V gene lookup returns CDR1 WSHSY and CDR2 SAAADI. CDR3 residues: CASSDLGGRPYNEQFF. The CDR3 region has the DNA TGCGCCAGCAGTGATTTAGGAGGCAGGCCGTACAATGAGCAGTTCTTC.

The chain links TRBV19 to TRBJ1-5; 10 positions agree with TRBD1. CDR3 length equals 13 residues. Germline CDR1 and CDR2: LNHDA and SQIVND (reference sequence). The V and J ends lost 7 bases and 5 bases, in that order; junction bases with no gene match: 2. The CDR3 DNA sequence: TGTGCCAGTAAGGGACAGGGGTATCAGCCCCAGCATTTT. This translates into CASKGQGYQPQHF.

The CDR3: CASRSSGGETQYF. The CDR3 DNA is TGTGCCAGCAGGTCCAGCGGGGGAGAGACCCAGTACTTC. The chain links TRBV14 to TRBJ2-5; 8 nucleotides line up with TRBD2. Per the germline V gene, CDR1 is SGHDN and CDR2 is FVKESK. CDR3 length equals 13 residues. J lost 4 bases, V lost 6 bases, and 4 bases had no gene match.

This chain connects TRBV6-5 to TRBJ2-7; TRBD2 might be the D (6 bases). Deletions cut 6 bases from V and 3 bases from J, with 18 bases between. The CDR3 has 15 residues. CDR1 and CDR2 from the germline V gene are MNHEY and SVGAGI. The CDR3 here is CASRSGGTLFYEQYF. CDR3 sequence (DNA): TGTGCCAGCAGATCAGGCGGGACTCTCTTCTACGAGCAGTACTTC.

The V call is TRBV7-9, the J call TRBJ1-2, with a possible D match to TRBD1 (5 bases). From germline, CDR1 is SEHNR and CDR2 FQNEAQ (reference sequence). The CDR3 extends over 13 amino acids. With 3 bases removed from V and 5 bases from J, the gap between germline ends came to 10 bases. CDR3 DNA: TGTGCCAGCAGCTTCTTAACAGGTTATGGCTACACCTTC. This translates into CASSFLTGYGYTF.

The CDR3, as DNA: TGTGCCAGCAGCTTGGGAGGCAACTATGGCTACACCTTC. It specifies CASSLGGNYGYTF. The chain employs TRBV11-2 and TRBJ1-2, with D hard to call. V lost 3 bases and J lost 2, with 7 bases in between. Germline CDR1 and CDR2: SGHAT and FQNNGV. This CDR3 is 13 amino acids long. Full variable domain (missing parts from reference TRBV11-2 and TRBJ1-2): EAGVAQSPRYKIIEKRQSVAFWCNPISGHATLYWYQQILGQGPKLLIQFQNNGVVDDSQLPKDRFSAERLKGVDSTLKIQPAKLEDSAVYLCASSLGGNYGYTFGSGTRLTVV.

This clone has more than one count but fewer than ten. This chain connects TRBV16 to TRBJ2-2, with D possibly TRBD1 on 7 matching bases. The CDR3 is 15 amino acids. Germline V gene data show CDR1 as KGHSY and CDR2 as FQNENV. Trimming shortened V by 4 bases and J by 3 bases, and 12 bases separated the two germline ends. CDR3 in amino acids: CASSRQGGDTGELFF. The CDR3 DNA reads as TGTGCCAGCAGCCGACAGGGAGGTGACACCGGGGAGCTGTTTTTT.

The V call is TRBV5-1, the J call TRBJ1-1; a possible D gene is TRBD1 (6 bases). The CDR3 totals 15 residues. V was clipped by 4 bases and J by 4 bases, with 17 bases between them. Looked up from germline, CDR1 is SGHRS and CDR2 is YFSETQ. CDR3 loop: CASSPAMTRGTEAFF. The CDR3 bases are TGCGCCAGCAGCCCCGCGATGACCAGGGGCACTGAAGCTTTCTTT.

The DNA of the CDR3 is TGTGCCAGTAGTATCCTACGGACTACCACAGATACGCAGTATTTT. Translation: CASSILRTTTDTQYF. The V call is TRBV19, the J call TRBJ2-3; tentative D call: TRBD2 (6 bases). This CDR3 spans 15 amino acids. The V end lost 3 bases, the J end lost 2 bases, and 12 bases lay between the germline ends. CDR1 is LNHDA and CDR2 is SQIVND in the germline V gene (reference sequence).

The V gene is TRBV5-1, the J gene TRBJ2-7; 16 nucleotides match TRBD2. This CDR3 spans 18 amino acids. The V gene end was trimmed by 4 bases and the J gene end by 1 base; junction bases not matched to a gene: 8. CDR1 SGHRS and CDR2 YFSETQ come from the germline V gene. In DNA form, the CDR3 reads TGCGCCAGCAGCGCGGGACTAGCGGGAGGGCCTATATCCTACGAGCAGTACTTC. Translated, it gives CASSAGLAGGPISYEQYF.

V usage is TRBV7-8 and J usage is TRBJ1-2; D might be TRBD1 (6 bases). CDR3 length: 14 amino acids. Trimming shortened V by 7 bases and J by 2 bases, and 14 bases separated the two germline ends. The V gene's germline CDR1 is SGHVS and CDR2 FQNEAQ. CDR3 amino acids: CASTRTDPNYGYTF. The CDR3 nucleotides are TGTGCCAGCACCCGGACAGACCCAAACTATGGCTACACCTTC.

The gene calls are TRBV9 and TRBJ2-5; a weak D match, TRBD1 (6 bases). There are 15 residues in the CDR3. Looked up from germline, CDR1 is SGDLS and CDR2 is YYNGEE. V was pared by 0 bases and J by 5 bases, with 14 bases between. CDR3 in DNA: TGTGCCAGCAGCGTAGCCCAGGGGCCGAGGGAGACCCAGTACTTC. It is translated as CASSVAQGPRETQYF.